A selection of T cell receptor beta chains follows, all from one sample in a study of beta chain features in type 1 diabetes. Sequenced by immunoSEQ multiplex PCR; TCRdb stores in-frame clones only, minus some. The data contain about 900,000 clones, 15% to 20% of them singletons. Sequenced input: naive CD4+ T cells from blood. All receptors derive from a woman under 30 in good health. Both conserved end residues are part of each CDR3. Each record gives: V gene, CDR3 length, clone size, J gene, D gene, CDR3 DNA, CDR3 protein. D genes are given only for firm matches. Clone size is given for some rows only: seen once, a few or many times, or a class if the clone is expanded.

>TRBV2|11|few|TRBJ1-1|-
TGTGCCAGCAGTGAAGCGGAGACTCCCTCATTT
CASSEAETPSF
>TRBV29-1|14|-|TRBJ2-7|TRBD1
TGCAGCGCCACACAGGGGGCCCACTCCTACGAGCAGTACTTC
CSATQGAHSYEQYF
>TRBV7-9|13|-|TRBJ1-2|-
TGTGCCAGCAGCGGTACAGGGTCCTATGGCTACACCTTC
CASSGTGSYGYTF
>TRBV7-2|16|few|TRBJ1-2|-
TGTGCCAGCAGCTTAGGGCGGGATGGGGGCGACTATGGCTACACCTTC
CASSLGRDGGDYGYTF
>TRBV10-1|13|-|TRBJ2-3|-
TGCGCCAGCAGTGACGGGGGCACAGATACGCAGTATTTT
CASSDGGTDTQYF
>TRBV10-3|14|-|TRBJ1-2|-
TGTGCCATCAGTGAGTCCGTAGAGATCAATGGCTACACCTTC
CAISESVEINGYTF
>TRBV5-1|16|-|TRBJ2-7|-
TGCGCCAGCAGCTTCCTCCCCCAGGCAGCGGACCGGGGGCAGTACTTC
CASSFLPQAADRGQYF
>TRBV2|13|-|TRBJ2-7|-
TGTGCCAGCAGTGAAGTCGGGGAAGGGGAGCAGTACTTC
CASSEVGEGEQYF
>TRBV15|16|-|TRBJ2-1|TRBD1
TGTGCCACCAGCAGGATCCGGGACAGGAGGAACAATGAGCAGTTCTTC
CATSRIRDRRNNEQFF
>TRBV11-2|18|few|TRBJ2-5|TRBD2
TGTGCCAGCAGCTTCACTCCCGGACTAGCGGGATTAGGAGAGACCCAGTACTTC
CASSFTPGLAGLGETQYF
>TRBV6-1|14|-|TRBJ1-5|-
TGTGCCAGCAGTGTGGGCACAAGCAATCAGCCCCAGCATTTT
CASSVGTSNQPQHF
>TRBV27|16|-|TRBJ2-7|TRBD2
TGTGCCAGCAGTTTTCGAGGACTAGCGGGACCCTACGAGCAGTACTTC
CASSFRGLAGPYEQYF
>TRBV5-1|14|few|TRBJ1-1|-
TGCGCCAGCAGCTTCGGTACGGTGCCCGATGAAGCTTTCTTT
CASSFGTVPDEAFF
>TRBV7-8|15|-|TRBJ1-2|-
TGTGCCAGCAGCGACTACAGGAAGAACCACTATGGCTACACCTTC
CASSDYRKNHYGYTF
>TRBV18|15|-|TRBJ2-5|TRBD1
TGTGCCAGCTCACCGCGACAGGGGATAGGTGAGACCCAGTACTTC
CASSPRQGIGETQYF
>TRBV21-1|15|few|TRBJ1-2|-
TGTGCCAGCAGCAAAGACAGGAAACTTAACTATGGCTACACCTTC
CASSKDRKLNYGYTF
>TRBV9|13|few|TRBJ2-2|-
TGTGCCAGCAGCGTAGGCCCCACCGGGGAGCTGTTTTTT
CASSVGPTGELFF
>TRBV11-2|15|-|TRBJ2-1|TRBD1
TGTGCCAGCAGCCCGGGACAGGCTGGGTGGAATGAGCAGTTCTTC
CASSPGQAGWNEQFF